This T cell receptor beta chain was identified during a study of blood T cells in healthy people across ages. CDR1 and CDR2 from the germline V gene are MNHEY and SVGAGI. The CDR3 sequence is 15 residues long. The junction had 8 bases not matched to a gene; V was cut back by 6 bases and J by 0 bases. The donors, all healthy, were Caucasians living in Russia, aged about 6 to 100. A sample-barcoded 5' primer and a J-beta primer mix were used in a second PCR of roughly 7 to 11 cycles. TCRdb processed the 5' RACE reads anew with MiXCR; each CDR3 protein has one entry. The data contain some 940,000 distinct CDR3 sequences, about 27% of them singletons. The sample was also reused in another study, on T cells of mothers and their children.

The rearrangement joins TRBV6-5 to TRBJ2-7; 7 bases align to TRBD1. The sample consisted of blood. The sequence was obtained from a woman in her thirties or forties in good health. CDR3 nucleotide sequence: TGTGCCAGCAGCAATACCGGGACAGCCTCCTACGAGCAGTACTTC. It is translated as CASSNTGTASYEQYF.